The clone carrying this T cell receptor beta chain was seen at least ten times. Germline V gene sequence: CDR1 MDHEN, CDR2 SYDVKM. The trim removed 5 bases at V and 6 bases at J, leaving 10 bases unmatched. The CDR3 has 15 amino acids. The sample belongs to a study of regulatory T cells in long-lasting Graves disease. Indicated time point: persistent/refractory GD, antithyroid drugs over 5 years with positive TRAb. Extracted RNA from PBMCs served as the source of the TCR library. Sequencing libraries for TCR beta were prepared with iRepertoire HTBI primers and Arm-PCR of CDR3 regions. In the authors' methods: Identified across the samples were around 62 TRBV segments and around 14 TRBJ segments. In TCRdb, the multiplex PCR reads were re-called with MiXCR into one record per CDR3 protein. TCRdb's processing, not the authors', yielded these V and J calls. The sample lists 300,000 to 500,000 distinct CDR3 sequences, under 25% seen once, with around 20% in the top ten.

The input for sequencing was peripheral blood mononuclear cells (PBMCs), taken when the disease was refractory, from a patient treated with antithyroid drugs. The rearrangement uses TRBV28 and TRBJ2-7; TRBD1 matches at 10 bases. The clonotype was recovered from a female donor with Graves disease. CDR3 sequence reads: CASSSTGTGVFEQYF. The CDR3 DNA sequence: TGTGCCAGCAGTAGCACCGGGACAGGGGTTTTCGAGCAGTACTTC.